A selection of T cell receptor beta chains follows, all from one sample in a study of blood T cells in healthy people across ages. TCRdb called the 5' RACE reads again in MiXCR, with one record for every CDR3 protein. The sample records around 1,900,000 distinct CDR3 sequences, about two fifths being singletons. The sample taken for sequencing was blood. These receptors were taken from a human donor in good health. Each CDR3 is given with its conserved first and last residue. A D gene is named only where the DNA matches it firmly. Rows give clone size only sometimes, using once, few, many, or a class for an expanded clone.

CDR3: CASSETPQGPTDTQYF
DNA: TGTGCCAGCAGTGAAACTCCTCAGGGACCCACAGATACGCAGTATTTT
V: TRBV2
D: -
J: TRBJ2-3
size: few

CDR3: CASSRLTDGGEDYGYTF
DNA: TGCGCCAGCAGCCGACTTACCGACGGCGGTGAGGACTATGGCTACACCTTC
V: TRBV4-3
D: -
J: TRBJ1-2
size: few

CDR3: CASTAGGEQFF
DNA: TGCGCCAGCACAGCGGGGGGAGAGCAGTTCTTC
V: TRBV5-1
D: TRBD2
J: TRBJ2-1
size: few

CDR3: CSARGPQQGWSQETQYF
DNA: TGCAGTGCTAGGGGGCCCCAACAGGGATGGAGCCAAGAGACCCAGTACTTC
V: TRBV20-1
D: -
J: TRBJ2-5
size: -

CDR3: CATLDRETDTQYF
DNA: TGCGCCACCTTGGACAGGGAGACAGATACGCAGTATTTT
V: TRBV4-1
D: TRBD1
J: TRBJ2-3
size: -

CDR3: CSVEVGGPYNEQFF
DNA: TGCAGCGTTGAAGTGGGGGGGCCCTACAATGAGCAGTTCTTC
V: TRBV29-1
D: -
J: TRBJ2-1
size: -

CDR3: CASRQEVNYNEQYF
DNA: TGTGCCAGCAGACAGGAGGTAAATTACAATGAGCAGTACTTC
V: TRBV2
D: -
J: TRBJ2-7
size: -

CDR3: CASSSAGGPIGELFF
DNA: TGTGCCAGCAGCTCCGCGGGGGGGCCAATCGGGGAGCTGTTTTTT
V: TRBV11-2
D: TRBD2
J: TRBJ2-2
size: -

CDR3: CASSLDSPSLQYF
DNA: TGTGCCAGCAGCTTGGACAGTCCCTCCCTTCAGTATTTT
V: TRBV7-2
D: -
J: TRBJ2-3
size: -

CDR3: CSVQMGGYEQYF
DNA: TGCAGCGTTCAAATGGGGGGGTACGAGCAGTACTTC
V: TRBV29-1
D: TRBD2
J: TRBJ2-7
size: few

CDR3: CSALGGGHASYEQYF
DNA: TGCAGTGCCCTGGGCGGGGGCCATGCCTCCTACGAGCAGTACTTC
V: TRBV20-1
D: -
J: TRBJ2-7
size: few

CDR3: CSTASNLDPGDYGYTF
DNA: TGCAGTACCGCCTCAAATTTGGATCCCGGGGACTATGGCTACACCTTC
V: TRBV20-1
D: -
J: TRBJ1-2
size: -

CDR3: CASSAMTTDGIYGYTF
DNA: TGTGCCAGCAGTGCAATGACAACGGACGGAATCTATGGCTACACCTTC
V: TRBV25-1
D: -
J: TRBJ1-2
size: -

CDR3: CASSLGLGGSETQYF
DNA: TGTGCCAGCAGCTTAGGCCTTGGTGGCTCCGAGACCCAGTACTTC
V: TRBV13
D: -
J: TRBJ2-5
size: -

CDR3: CSAVGVYNEQFF
DNA: TGCAGTGCAGTCGGCGTTTACAATGAGCAGTTCTTC
V: TRBV20-1
D: -
J: TRBJ2-1
size: -

CDR3: CASSHRDRGRNEQYF
DNA: TGTGCCAGCAGCCACAGGGACAGGGGGCGCAACGAGCAGTACTTC
V: TRBV14
D: TRBD1
J: TRBJ2-7
size: few

CDR3: CASSELEGSCEQYF
DNA: TGTGCCAGCAGTGAACTTGAGGGCTCCTGCGAGCAGTACTTC
V: TRBV25-1
D: -
J: TRBJ2-7
size: -

CDR3: CASSLMEGGYEQYF
DNA: TGTGCCAGCAGTTTGATGGAGGGTGGGTACGAGCAGTACTTC
V: TRBV9
D: -
J: TRBJ2-7
size: few

CDR3: CASSSPRGGHIQYF
DNA: TGTGCCAGCAGCTCACCTCGAGGGGGGCACATTCAGTACTTC
V: TRBV7-2
D: -
J: TRBJ2-4
size: -

CDR3: CASSLDVGGASTDTQYF
DNA: TGCGCCAGCAGCTTGGATGTGGGGGGCGCATCGACAGATACGCAGTATTTT
V: TRBV5-1
D: -
J: TRBJ2-3
size: -

CDR3: CASTSESRKAFF
DNA: TGTGCCAGCACGTCGGAAAGTCGAAAGGCGTTCTTC
V: TRBV6-6
D: -
J: TRBJ2-1
size: few

CDR3: CAISGRTGTSGANVLTF
DNA: TGTGCCATCAGTGGGCGGACAGGTACCTCTGGGGCCAACGTCCTGACTTTC
V: TRBV10-3
D: TRBD1
J: TRBJ2-6
size: -

CDR3: CASSPGSSGRGAYEQYF
DNA: TGTGCCAGCAGCCCCGGGAGTAGCGGGAGAGGGGCCTACGAGCAGTACTTC
V: TRBV3-1
D: TRBD2
J: TRBJ2-7
size: -

CDR3: CASSLAQGARVDGYTF
DNA: TGCGCCAGCAGCTTGGCCCAGGGGGCGCGGGTCGATGGCTACACCTTC
V: TRBV5-1
D: TRBD1
J: TRBJ1-2
size: -

CDR3: CSTQAENTEAFF
DNA: TGCAGCACACAGGCAGAGAACACTGAAGCTTTCTTT
V: TRBV29-1
D: -
J: TRBJ1-1
size: -

CDR3: CASNFLDRGYEQYF
DNA: TGCGCCAGCAACTTTTTGGACAGGGGTTACGAGCAGTACTTC
V: TRBV5-1
D: TRBD1
J: TRBJ2-7
size: -

CDR3: CASSQEGGRAYNEQFF
DNA: TGCGCCAGCAGCCAAGAGGGGGGTAGGGCCTACAATGAGCAGTTCTTC
V: TRBV4-3
D: -
J: TRBJ2-1
size: -

CDR3: CASGRDHYREQFF
DNA: TGTGCCAGCGGCCGGGACCACTACCGGGAGCAGTTCTTC
V: TRBV7-9
D: -
J: TRBJ2-1
size: -

CDR3: CASSQDSLGGNEQYF
DNA: TGCGCCAGCAGCCAAGATAGCCTGGGGGGGAACGAGCAGTACTTC
V: TRBV4-1
D: TRBD2
J: TRBJ2-7
size: -

CDR3: CASSPDRVEGYTF
DNA: TGTGCCAGCAGTCCCGACAGGGTGGAAGGCTACACCTTC
V: TRBV12-3/TRBV12-4
D: TRBD1
J: TRBJ1-2
size: few

CDR3: CASSQDSGVGYPSYEQYF
DNA: TGTGCCAGCAGCCAAGATTCGGGGGTGGGGTACCCCTCCTACGAGCAGTACTTC
V: TRBV4-2
D: -
J: TRBJ2-7
size: once

CDR3: CASSRRQAGAITDTQYF
DNA: TGTGCCAGCAGCCGTCGTCAAGCGGGGGCGATTACAGATACGCAGTATTTT
V: TRBV7-8
D: TRBD2
J: TRBJ2-3
size: -

CDR3: CASSEVGTGVYEQYF
DNA: TGTGCCAGCAGTGAAGTCGGGACAGGGGTGTACGAGCAGTACTTC
V: TRBV6-1
D: TRBD1
J: TRBJ2-7
size: few

CDR3: CAIRKIAGANTGELFF
DNA: TGTGCCATCAGAAAAATAGCGGGGGCTAACACCGGGGAGCTGTTTTTT
V: TRBV10-3
D: TRBD2
J: TRBJ2-2
size: -

CDR3: CSVGFVVREETQYF
DNA: TGCAGCGTTGGGTTTGTGGTACGTGAAGAGACCCAGTACTTC
V: TRBV29-1
D: -
J: TRBJ2-5
size: -

CDR3: CASSYSGLEGQLFF
DNA: TGTGCCAGCAGTTACTCGGGGCTGGAGGGTCAGCTGTTTTTT
V: TRBV6-5
D: -
J: TRBJ1-4
size: few

CDR3: CASSLTPSSDEQFF
DNA: TGTGCCAGCAGCTTAACTCCTAGCAGCGATGAGCAGTTCTTC
V: TRBV7-3
D: -
J: TRBJ2-1
size: -

CDR3: CASSHGGADGYTF
DNA: TGTGCCAGCAGCCATGGGGGGGCTGACGGCTACACCTTC
V: TRBV7-3
D: -
J: TRBJ1-2
size: -

CDR3: CASSVGPDRGYEQYF
DNA: TGTGCCAGCAGCGTAGGGCCGGACAGGGGCTACGAGCAGTACTTC
V: TRBV9
D: TRBD1
J: TRBJ2-7
size: -

CDR3: CASSTAGGGGFEQYF
DNA: TGTGCCAGCAGTACCGCAGGGGGCGGTGGTTTCGAGCAGTACTTC
V: TRBV6-5
D: TRBD1
J: TRBJ2-7
size: few

CDR3: CASSLGSGQFNNEQFF
DNA: TGTGCCAGCAGTTTAGGGTCTGGACAGTTTAACAATGAGCAGTTCTTC
V: TRBV27
D: -
J: TRBJ2-1
size: few